The 32 T cell receptor beta chains reported below all come from one sample, sequenced in a study of read filtering for tumor transcriptome and immune sequencing. The library was built from 400 ng RNA with molecular barcoded adaptors for alpha/delta and beta/gamma chains. TCRdb itself ran the reads through MiXCR, one entry per CDR3 protein. The sample has around 48,000 distinct CDR3 sequences; roughly a fifth are singletons. The sequenced material came from a population of CD138-negative cells sorted from bone marrow. The receptors were gathered from a donor aged 40 or older with multiple myeloma.

This clonotype was recorded at least ten times. DNA for the CDR3: TGTGCCAGCAGTGAATGGGGGGAAGATGAAAAACTGTTTTTT. Protein: CASSEWGEDEKLFF. The V gene is TRBV25-1, the J gene TRBJ1-4; TRBD1 might be the D (5 bases). V shed 1 base and J shed 6 bases, with 9 bases lying between them. The length of the CDR3 is 14 residues. From germline, CDR1 is MGHDK and CDR2 SYGVNS.

The chain uses TRBV12-5 and TRBJ1-1, with a possible D match to TRBD1 (6 bases). CDR3 length: 14 amino acids. V lost 4 bases and J 6 bases, leaving 15 bases between the germline ends. Germline CDR1 and CDR2: LGHNT and FRNRAP. CDR3 sequence reads: CASGSEIQGAEAFF. In DNA, the CDR3 is TGTGCTAGTGGTTCTGAAATACAGGGAGCTGAAGCTTTCTTT.

This clonotype was seen more than once but under ten times. The J gene is TRBJ1-5, the V gene TRBV30, with D possibly TRBD1 on 5 matching bases. The V gene's germline CDR1 is GTSNPN and CDR2 SVGIG (reference sequence). The V end lost 0 bases, the J end lost 1 base, and 13 bases lay between the germline ends. The CDR3 consists of 16 residues. The CDR3 loop reads CAWSVRAGTSNQPQHF. The CDR3 nucleotides are TGTGCCTGGAGTGTACGAGCGGGGACCAGCAATCAGCCCCAGCATTTT.

Many counts were recorded for this clonotype. The rearrangement joins TRBV7-9 to TRBJ2-3, with TRBD1 as a possible D gene (5 bases). Deletions cut 4 bases from V and 6 bases from J, with 14 bases between. This CDR3 spans 14 amino acids. The germline V gene encodes CDR1 SEHNR and CDR2 FQNEAQ (reference sequence). The CDR3 here is CASSSDTPRDTQYF. CDR3 DNA sequence: TGTGCCAGCAGCTCGGACACGCCGCGGGATACGCAGTATTTT.

This clonotype was picked up many times. The chain recombines TRBV20-1 with TRBJ2-4; D not certain. The V end lost 1 base, the J end lost 0 bases, and 10 bases lay between the germline ends. Germline-derived CDR1 and CDR2 are DFQATT and SNEGSKA (reference sequence). The CDR3 has 15 amino acids. CDR3 protein: CSARASGLAKNIQYF. CDR3 sequence (DNA): TGCAGTGCTAGAGCTTCGGGTCTAGCCAAAAACATTCAGTACTTC.

A single count supports this clonotype. A junction boundary mismatches the germline segment, possibly from a read error. J is TRBJ1-3 and V is TRBV19; D gene ambiguous. CDR3 length: 14 amino acids. CDR1 and CDR2 (germline): LNHDA, SQIVND (reference sequence). CDR3 coding DNA: TGTGCCAGTAGCAGAGGGAGGTCCGGAAACACCGTATATTTT. Its translation: CASSRGRSGNTVYF.

This clonotype was counted a few times. The V call is TRBV18, the J call TRBJ1-2, with D uncertain. The CDR3 sequence is 14 residues long. Trimming removed 0 bases at V and 6 bases at J, with 11 bases between. In germline, CDR1 is KGHSH, CDR2 LQKENI. CDR3 sequence reads: CASSPPERLDGYTF. CDR3 DNA sequence: TGTGCCAGCTCACCACCGGAGAGGCTTGATGGCTACACCTTC.

This clonotype was picked up many times. The chain couples TRBV6-2 or TRBV6-3 to TRBJ1-1, with 10 bases lining up with TRBD1. Losses at the gene ends were 6 bases for V and 8 bases for J; bases not matched to a gene: 12. The germline V gene has CDR1 MNHEY and CDR2 SVGEGT. This CDR3 spans 15 amino acids. The CDR3 loop reads CASSYKGQGRGEAFF. The CDR3 DNA sequence: TGTGCCAGCAGCTACAAGGGACAGGGGAGAGGCGAAGCTTTCTTT.

Notes on this clonotype: The junction and the germline gene differ at one end; a read error may be behind it. This chain uses TRBV6-2 or TRBV6-3 with TRBJ2-2; possible D gene TRBD2, 6 bases. The CDR3 loop spans 17 amino acids. Germline V lookup: CDR1 MNHEY, CDR2 SVGEGT. Here the CDR3 reads CASSRLMGGLNTGELLF. The CDR3 nucleotides are TGTGCCAGCAGCCGCCTCATGGGTGGACTAAACACCGGGGAGCTGCTTTTT.

A word on this clonotype: Sequence at one end of the junction differs from germline and may be a read error. The J gene is TRBJ2-2, the V gene TRBV7-9; 10 positions match TRBD2. CDR1 is SEHNR and CDR2 is FQNEAQ in the germline V gene (reference sequence). The CDR3 runs to 16 residues. CDR3 nucleotide sequence: TGTGCCAGCTCCCCTCGGCTAGCGGGAGTCGCCGGGGGGCTGTTTTTT. It specifies CASSPRLAGVAGGLFF.

In its sample, this clonotype was seen many times. J is TRBJ2-1 and V is TRBV29-1, with 10 bases identical to TRBD2. With V trimmed by 4 bases and J by 7 bases, 7 bases remained unmatched. Looked up from germline, CDR1 is SQVTM and CDR2 is ANQGSEA. The CDR3 is 14 amino acids. The DNA of the CDR3 is TGCAGCGTTGTGCTAGCGGGAGTCCCTAATGAGCAGTTCTTC. Its translation is CSVVLAGVPNEQFF.

This clonotype was seen at least ten times. The chain is built from TRBV29-1 and TRBJ2-3; the D gene is possibly TRBD2 (7 bases). CDR1 is SQVTM and CDR2 is ANQGSEA in the germline V gene. The CDR3 is made up of 14 amino acids. V lost 2 bases and J lost 5, with 14 bases in between. The CDR3 coding sequence is TGCAGCGTTGAACCCGAAGGGGGGGAAGATACGCAGTATTTT. Protein sequence: CSVEPEGGEDTQYF.

In regard to this clonotype: Since a much larger clone is just one base distant, this may be a read error. The CDR3: CASSYDRSQPQHF. The CDR3 DNA sequence: TGTGCCAGCAGCTATGACAGGAGTCAGCCCCAGCATTTT. V usage is TRBV7-3 and J usage is TRBJ1-5; a weak D match, TRBD1 (6 bases). Germline V CDR1 and CDR2: SGHTA, FQGTGA. CDR3 length: 13 amino acids. V gave up 4 bases and J gave up 6 bases, with 10 bases separating them.

Concerning this clonotype itself: The conserved final phenylalanine or tryptophan is absent from the CDR3, which likely points to a read error. This rearrangement joins TRBV7-2 to TRBJ1-1; D is possibly TRBD1 (5 bases). Germline V gives CDR1 SGHTA, CDR2 FQGNSA. This CDR3 has 14 amino acids. Trimming removed 8 bases from V and 2 bases from J, with 15 bases in between. The CDR3 nucleotides read TGTGCCAGCCACCGCGGGGGTCTTAACACTGAAGCTTTCTTA. Translated: CASHRGGLNTEAFL.

The CDR3 reads CASSLRLWDTEAFF. CDR3 nucleotide sequence: TGTGCCAGCAGCCTTCGTTTATGGGACACTGAAGCTTTCTTT. This chain joins TRBV21-1 and TRBJ1-1. TRBV21-1 is listed as a pseudogene. The CDR3 runs to 14 residues.

The chain employs TRBV4-2 and TRBJ1-3, with 9 nucleotides matching TRBD1. CDR1 and CDR2 from the germline V gene are LGHNA and YNFKEQ. The V segment lost 0 bases and the J segment 9 bases; nucleotides outside the gene matches: 9. This CDR3 spans 16 amino acids. The CDR3 DNA follows: TGTGCCAGCAGCCAAGATCCGGGACAGGGCATCGGCACCATATATTTT. This sequence encodes CASSQDPGQGIGTIYF.

In the case of this clonotype: This may arise from a read error, as a much more abundant clone is one base away. The chain couples TRBV20-1 to TRBJ2-3; TRBD1 matches at 9 bases. The germline V gene has CDR1 DFQATT and CDR2 SNEGSKA (reference sequence). Unmatched junction bases numbered 12, after V lost 4 bases and J lost 4 bases. This CDR3 contains 16 residues. The DNA for the CDR3 is TGCAGTGCTAAAAAACCGGGACAGGGTTTTTCAGATACGCAGTATTTT. Its protein product is CSAKKPGQGFSDTQYF.

The sample holds one count of this clonotype. This may be a read error, as it is one base from a much larger clone. This sequence joins TRBV7-2 and TRBJ2-5; the match to TRBD2 covers 9 bases. CDR3 length: 14 residues. Germline V gives CDR1 SGHTA, CDR2 FQGNSA. The DNA for the CDR3 is TGTGCCAGCAGCTTGTCTAGCGGGAAAGAGACCCGGTACTTC. This sequence encodes CASSLSSGKETRYF.

In its sample, this clonotype was seen many times. This chain uses TRBV29-1 with TRBJ2-7; D perhaps matches TRBD2 (5 bases). V was clipped by 5 bases and J by 0 bases, with 5 bases between them. Germline CDR1 is SQVTM and CDR2 is ANQGSEA. The CDR3 runs to 11 residues. The CDR3 nucleotides read TGCAGCGTTACTAGCTCCTACGAGCAGTACTTC. Encoded protein: CSVTSSYEQYF.

This clonotype was counted at least ten times. The chain recombines TRBV6-5 with TRBJ1-1, with D unresolved. V was trimmed by 2 bases and J by 0 bases, leaving 7 bases between them. The CDR3 is made up of 14 amino acids. In germline, CDR1 is MNHEY, CDR2 SVGAGI. This CDR3 reads CASSYTRMNTEAFF. In nucleotides, the CDR3 is TGTGCCAGCAGTTACACCCGTATGAACACTGAAGCTTTCTTT.

This clonotype was found a few times. This chain connects TRBV7-9 to TRBJ1-5, with D uncertain. Looked up from germline, CDR1 is SEHNR and CDR2 is FQNEAQ (reference sequence). V was trimmed by 4 bases and J by 3 bases, leaving 13 bases between them. The CDR3 totals 15 residues. CDR3 coding DNA: TGTGCCAGCAGCTCCTCGTTTTTGCTCAATCAGCCCCAGCATTTT. Its protein is CASSSSFLLNQPQHF.

This clonotype was counted ten times or more. This chain joins TRBV15 and TRBJ2-2, with D hard to call. V gave up 0 bases and J gave up 6 bases, with 5 bases separating them. There are 13 residues in the CDR3. Germline V gene sequence: CDR1 LNHNV, CDR2 YYDKDF (reference sequence). CDR3 region: CATSRDVAGELFF. CDR3 DNA sequence: TGTGCCACCAGCAGAGATGTGGCCGGGGAGCTGTTTTTT.

In its sample, this clonotype was seen many times. The rearrangement uses TRBV7-9 and TRBJ2-1; TRBD2 matches at 7 bases. V lost 6 bases to trimming and J lost 8 bases; unmatched junction nucleotides: 13. CDR3 length: 15 residues. Germline values: CDR1 SEHNR, CDR2 FQNEAQ (reference sequence). Here the CDR3 reads CASSLSGNINYEQFF. In DNA form, the CDR3 reads TGTGCCAGCAGTTTAAGCGGGAACATCAACTATGAGCAGTTCTTC.

The table lists this clonotype with many counts. The gene calls are TRBV28 and TRBJ2-5; TRBD1 matches at 7 bases. This CDR3 has 15 residues. Germline values: CDR1 MDHEN, CDR2 SYDVKM. V dropped 2 bases and J dropped 1; count of bases not matched to a gene: 4. CDR3 bases: TGTGCCAGCAGTTTACCGGGACAGCTCCAAGAGACCCAGTACTTC. It is translated as CASSLPGQLQETQYF.

Concerning this clonotype itself: A much larger clone lies a single base off, so this may be a read error. The chain carries TRBV12-3 or TRBV12-4 and TRBJ2-3; D remains ambiguous. V lost 3 bases, J lost 0 bases, and 10 bases lay in between. The CDR3 consists of 15 residues. CDR3 residues: CASSFGTYSTDTQYF. DNA for the CDR3: TGTGCCAGCAGTTTTGGCACTTATAGCACAGATACGCAGTATTTT.

By its share, this clonotype is medium-sized (0.01 to 0.1%). The chain employs TRBV19 and TRBJ2-1, with TRBD2 matching 10 bases. Looked up from germline, CDR1 is LNHDA and CDR2 is SQIVND (reference sequence). The CDR3 runs to 13 residues. Losses at the gene ends were 9 bases for V and 9 bases for J; bases not matched to a gene: 8. CDR3 loop: CASSPRTSGEQFF. In DNA form, the CDR3 reads TGTGCCAGCAGCCCAAGGACTAGCGGTGAGCAGTTCTTC. Drawing the rest from reference TRBV19 and TRBJ2-1, the complete variable domain is DGGITQSPKYLFRKEGQNVTLSCEQNLNHDAMYWYRQDPGQGLRLIYYSQIVNDFQKGDIAEGYSVSREKKESFPLTVTSAQKNPTAFYLCASSPRTSGEQFFGPGTRLTVL.

At least ten counts were recorded for this clonotype. This CDR3 is CATSDGTGYSNQPQHF. CDR3 DNA sequence: TGTGCCACCAGTGACGGGACAGGTTATAGCAATCAGCCCCAGCATTTT. The gene calls are TRBV24-1 and TRBJ1-5; 8 bases agree with TRBD1. Germline V gene sequence: CDR1 KGHDR, CDR2 SFDVKD. The CDR3 has 16 residues. J lost 0 bases, V lost 4 bases, and 4 bases had no gene match.

The V and J genes are TRBV28 and TRBJ1-4; 8 bases are a match to TRBD1. V was clipped by 5 bases and J by 13 bases; unmatched bases: 12. The CDR3 consists of 14 residues. Per the germline V gene, CDR1 is MDHEN and CDR2 is SYDVKM. CDR3 protein: CASSPTGVRDGLFF. CDR3 coding DNA: TGTGCCAGCAGTCCGACAGGGGTTCGGGATGGACTGTTTTTT.

At least ten counts were recorded for this clonotype. This chain joins TRBV4-3 and TRBJ1-1; D remains unclear. The CDR3 runs 14 residues. The V end lost 1 base, the J end lost 4 bases, and 10 bases lay between the germline ends. In germline, CDR1 is LGHNA, CDR2 YSLEER. The CDR3 here is CASSQAGGGTEAFF. CDR3 sequence (DNA): TGCGCCAGCAGCCAAGCCGGCGGAGGCACTGAAGCTTTCTTT.

This clonotype was observed at least ten times. The J gene is TRBJ2-6, the V gene TRBV25-1; D call uncertain. The CDR3 runs 14 residues. Germline V gene lookup returns CDR1 MGHDK and CDR2 SYGVNS. Trimming took off 5 bases at V and 2 bases at J, with 7 bases between the two ends. The DNA for the CDR3 is TGTGCCAGCAGTTTGAGGACTGGGGCCAACGTCCTGACTTTC. Its translation: CASSLRTGANVLTF.

The CDR3 loop is CASSPQGSHNQPQHF. The CDR3 bases are TGTGCCAGTAGTCCGCAGGGGTCTCACAATCAGCCCCAGCATTTT. V and J are TRBV19 and TRBJ1-5; D is possibly TRBD1 (6 bases). The V end was cut by 5 bases, the J end by 3 bases, with 14 bases between. Germline-derived CDR1 and CDR2 are LNHDA and SQIVND (reference sequence). This CDR3 contains 15 residues. Full variable domain (missing parts from reference TRBV19 and TRBJ1-5): DGGITQSPKYLFRKEGQNVTLSCEQNLNHDAMYWYRQDPGQGLRLIYYSQIVNDFQKGDIAEGYSVSREKKESFPLTVTSAQKNPTAFYLCASSPQGSHNQPQHFGDGTRLSIL.

V gene TRBV20-1 combines with J gene TRBJ1-3; maybe TRBD1 (6 bases). Germline CDR1 and CDR2: DFQATT and SNEGSKA (reference sequence). Trimming cost V 3 bases and J 0 bases, with 9 bases left between them. This CDR3 region has 14 residues. The CDR3 spells CSASQGPSGNTIYF. The CDR3 DNA reads as TGCAGTGCTAGCCAGGGGCCCTCTGGAAACACCATATATTTT.